The 30 T cell receptor beta chains below come from one sample, sequenced in a study of blood T cell repertoires in COVID-19. TCRdb's table, derived via immunoSEQ multiplex PCR, lists solely in-frame clones and lacks some. The data contain tens of thousands of clones, 70% to 85% of them singletons. Sequencing was performed on peripheral blood. The receptor source for this set is a man between 60 and 70 years old with acute or convalescent COVID-19.

The CDR3 bases are TGTGCCAGCAGCACGCGACAGGGGGTCAGATCACCCCTCCACTTT. Protein sequence: CASSTRQGVRSPLHF. This chain uses TRBV7-3 with TRBJ1-6; 9 bases are a match to TRBD1. The CDR3 is 15 residues long. Trimming took 5 bases from V and 10 from J; bases not matched to a gene: 9. Germline V gives CDR1 SGHTA, CDR2 FQGTGA.

This chain connects TRBV5-1 to TRBJ1-3; perhaps TRBD1 as D (5 bases). The V gene lost 0 bases and the J gene lost 2 bases, with 9 bases spanning the gap. This CDR3 comprises 15 residues. In germline, CDR1 is SGHRS, CDR2 YFSETQ. This CDR3 is CASSLEAGPGNTIYF. As DNA, the CDR3 is TGCGCCAGCAGCTTGGAAGCGGGGCCTGGAAACACCATATATTTT.

This chain connects TRBV19 to TRBJ1-5, with TRBD1 matching over 9 bases. The length of the CDR3 is 15 residues. V lost 4 bases and J lost 7; bases outside the gene matches: 8. The germline V gene encodes CDR1 LNHDA and CDR2 SQIVND (reference sequence). The CDR3 sequence: CASSRDRVGEQPQHF. CDR3 DNA: TGTGCCAGTAGTAGGGACAGGGTTGGAGAACAGCCCCAGCATTTT.

In the case of this clone: The junction shows a germline mismatch at one end, possibly a read error. The CDR3 DNA sequence: TGCGCCAGCAGCCAAGATCGGGGTATGTCACCCATCCACTTT. The encoded protein is CASSQDRGMSPIHF. The chain employs TRBV4-3 and TRBJ1-6; D is unclear. The CDR3 sequence is 14 residues long. Per the germline V gene, CDR1 is LGHNA and CDR2 is YSLEER.

This sequence joins TRBV30 and TRBJ1-1; possibly TRBD1 for D (6 bases). Germline V CDR1 and CDR2: GTSNPN, SVGIG (reference sequence). V dropped 3 bases and J dropped 1 base, with 18 bases sitting between them. The CDR3 length is 16 residues. The CDR3 DNA follows: TGTGCCTGGAGAGATCGGCTTGGGGGCAAGAACACTGAAGCTTTCTTT. Its protein is CAWRDRLGGKNTEAFF.

This chain connects TRBV7-9 to TRBJ2-5; 8 bases align to TRBD1. The CDR3 is 13 residues long. Germline values: CDR1 SEHNR, CDR2 FQNEAQ (reference sequence). J lost 5 bases, V lost 5 bases, and 4 bases had no gene match. CDR3 residues: CASSRGQGETQYF. In DNA form, the CDR3 reads TGTGCCAGCAGCCGCGGACAGGGTGAGACCCAGTACTTC.

This chain uses TRBV28 with TRBJ1-5, with D uncertain. The germline V gene has CDR1 MDHEN and CDR2 SYDVKM. V was trimmed by 6 bases and J by 9 bases, leaving 15 bases between them. The CDR3 is 13 residues long. CDR3 coding DNA: TGTGCCAGCAGGCTTGACCTGGCGGGGCCCCAGCATTTT. Encoded protein: CASRLDLAGPQHF.

This chain joins TRBV5-1 and TRBJ1-5, with D perhaps TRBD1 (5 bases). There are 16 residues in the CDR3. V was trimmed by 0 bases and J by 0 bases, leaving 10 bases between them. Per germline, CDR1 SGHRS and CDR2 YFSETQ. CDR3 protein: CASSLGAGDSNQPQHF. In DNA, the CDR3 is TGCGCCAGCAGCTTGGGTGCGGGGGATAGCAATCAGCCCCAGCATTTT.

The chain couples TRBV12-3 or TRBV12-4 to TRBJ2-7; D might be TRBD1 (6 bases). V was clipped by 6 bases and J by 0 bases, with 9 bases between them. The CDR3 has 13 residues. DNA of the CDR3: TGTGCCAGCAGCAGACAGGTCTCCTACGAGCAGTACTTC. Residues: CASSRQVSYEQYF.

The chain uses TRBV5-1 and TRBJ2-7; D might be TRBD2 (5 bases). The CDR3 extends over 15 amino acids. Trimming pared 4 bases from V and 1 base from J, leaving 15 bases between. CDR1 is SGHRS, CDR2 YFSETQ, per germline. This chain's CDR3 is CASSLGGTLSYEQYF. The CDR3 DNA reads as TGCGCCAGCAGCCTTGGAGGCACATTGTCCTACGAGCAGTACTTC.

The CDR3 loop reads CASSLDRSFSYEQYF. CDR3 nucleotides: TGTGCCAGCAGCCTAGACCGCTCTTTTTCCTACGAGCAGTACTTC. The J gene is TRBJ2-7, the V gene TRBV5-4; D gene ambiguous. From germline, CDR1 is SGHNT and CDR2 YYREEE (reference sequence). The CDR3 extends over 15 amino acids. Trimming took off 4 bases at V and 1 base at J, with 15 bases between the two ends.

This clone has a handful of counts. The V gene is TRBV28, the J gene TRBJ2-3; D is unclear. Trimming cost V 5 bases and J 0 bases, with 9 bases left between them. The CDR3 contains 14 residues. Germline V gene sequence: CDR1 MDHEN, CDR2 SYDVKM. The CDR3 coding sequence is TGTGCCAGCAGTCAACTTGTTAGCACAGATACGCAGTATTTT. Translated: CASSQLVSTDTQYF.

The V call is TRBV7-2, the J call TRBJ1-1; the D gene is possibly TRBD1 (6 bases). With 2 bases removed from V and 11 bases from J, the gap between germline ends came to 15 bases. This CDR3 region has 13 residues. CDR1 and CDR2 from the germline V gene are SGHTA and FQGNSA. CDR3 DNA sequence: TGTGCCAGCAGCTTAAATGCTGGGGGCCAGGCTTTCTTT. Residues: CASSLNAGGQAFF.

The rearrangement joins TRBV11-2 to TRBJ2-1; D perhaps matches TRBD1 (6 bases). CDR3 size: 14 residues. With 2 bases removed from V and 4 bases from J, the gap between germline ends came to 9 bases. Germline V gene data show CDR1 as SGHAT and CDR2 as FQNNGV. The CDR3 DNA sequence: TGTGCCAGCAGCTTACGGCAGGGGTACAATGAGCAGTTCTTC. Its protein is CASSLRQGYNEQFF.

The chain couples TRBV3-1 (or the pseudogene TRBV3-2) to TRBJ2-2, with D maybe TRBD1 (5 bases). Germline loops: CDR1 LGHDT, CDR2 YNNKEL (reference sequence). Between the trimmed V and J ends, which lost 3 bases and 3 bases, there was a span of 8 bases. The CDR3 length is 14 residues. The CDR3 DNA is TGTGCCAGCAGCCACGAAGGGGACACCGGGGAGCTGTTTTTT. This sequence encodes CASSHEGDTGELFF.

V is TRBV7-2 and J is TRBJ2-7; D gene unclear. V gave up 0 bases and J gave up 1 base, with 10 bases separating them. CDR3 length: 15 amino acids. Germline V gene lookup returns CDR1 SGHTA and CDR2 FQGNSA. Here the CDR3 reads CASSLAPRRSYEQYF. In DNA form, the CDR3 reads TGTGCCAGCAGCTTAGCCCCCCGGCGGTCCTACGAGCAGTACTTC.

The chain uses TRBV5-1 and TRBJ2-5; TRBD1 agrees at 7 bases. V shed 6 bases, J shed 1 base, and the junction held 6 bases outside the gene matches. The CDR3 totals 14 residues. The V gene's germline CDR1 is SGHRS and CDR2 YFSETQ. The CDR3 nucleotides are TGCGCCAGCACCCTAGGACAGGTCCAAGAGACCCAGTACTTC. It yields the protein CASTLGQVQETQYF.

By its share, this clone is medium-sized (0.01 to 0.1%). V and J are TRBV10-3 and TRBJ1-1; 11 bases line up with TRBD1. Germline trimming cut 5 bases from V and 6 bases from J; bases unmatched to any gene: 8. Germline assignment: CDR1 ENHRY and CDR2 SYGVKD. This CDR3 comprises 15 residues. CDR3: CAISQRDRGTPEAFF. The CDR3 nucleotides are TGTGCCATCAGTCAAAGGGACAGGGGGACCCCTGAAGCTTTCTTT.

V is TRBV25-1 and J is TRBJ1-2; D unresolved. Germline V gives CDR1 MGHDK, CDR2 SYGVNS. The V end was cut by 1 base, the J end by 1 base, with 10 bases between. The CDR3 runs 15 residues. The DNA for the CDR3 is TGTGCCAGCAGTGAATGGGGAGGGCTTAACTATGGCTACACCTTC. As protein: CASSEWGGLNYGYTF.

This chain joins TRBV6-1 and TRBJ1-4, with no clear D. Germline CDR1 MNHNS, CDR2 SASEGT. The germline V and J ends were trimmed by 0 bases and 8 bases, with 10 bases remaining between them. This CDR3 has 14 amino acids. The CDR3 sequence: CASSEAAYGEKLFF. The CDR3 DNA is TGTGCCAGCAGTGAAGCGGCCTACGGGGAAAAACTGTTTTTT.

V usage is TRBV5-1 and J usage is TRBJ1-3, with D hard to call. Per germline, CDR1 SGHRS and CDR2 YFSETQ. This CDR3 is 15 amino acids long. V was shortened by 3 bases and J by 4 bases, with 14 bases between the two germline ends. CDR3: CASSSEWTLGNTIYF. Written as DNA, the CDR3 is TGCGCCAGCAGCTCGGAATGGACTCTCGGAAACACCATATATTTT.

The V call is TRBV18, the J call TRBJ1-1, with 8 bases aligning to TRBD1. The CDR3 is made up of 15 amino acids. Germline CDR1 is KGHSH and CDR2 is LQKENI. V was clipped by 3 bases and J by 4 bases; unmatched bases: 7. The CDR3 region has the DNA TGTGCCAGCTCACCGGACAGGGTTGGTGGCACTGAAGCTTTCTTT. It codes for CASSPDRVGGTEAFF. The whole variable domain, filled in from reference TRBV18 and TRBJ1-1, reads NAGVMQNPRHLVRRRGQEARLRCSPMKGHSHVYWYRQLPEEGLKFMVYLQKENIIDESGMPKERFSAEFPKEGPSILRIQQVVRGDSAAYFCASSPDRVGGTEAFFGQGTRLTVV.

This rearrangement joins TRBV29-1 to TRBJ2-7, with D perhaps matching TRBD2 (6 bases). This CDR3 spans 12 amino acids. CDR1 and CDR2 from the germline V gene are SQVTM and ANQGSEA. Trimming shortened V by 7 bases and J by 7 bases, and 17 bases separated the two germline ends. The chain's CDR3 is CSAGTGTGEQYF. The DNA of the CDR3 is TGCAGCGCCGGGACTGGAACCGGGGAGCAGTACTTC.

This clone has a single count. The chain is built from TRBV28 and TRBJ1-5; 9 nucleotides align to TRBD1. CDR3 length: 15 residues. Germline CDR1 MDHEN, CDR2 SYDVKM. The V gene end was trimmed by 5 bases and the J gene end by 7 bases; junction bases not matched to a gene: 9. CDR3 bases: TGTGCCAGCAGTGACCCCGGGACAGGGAAACAGCCCCAGCATTTT. Amino acids: CASSDPGTGKQPQHF.

This chain links TRBV29-1 with TRBJ2-7; 8 bases align to TRBD2. Unmatched junction bases numbered 1, after V lost 2 bases and J lost 1 base. The germline gives CDR1 SQVTM, CDR2 ANQGSEA. This CDR3 has 13 residues. The CDR3 region has the DNA TGCAGCGTTGAAACGGGAGGGTCCTACGAGCAGTACTTC. Protein: CSVETGGSYEQYF.

This chain links TRBV5-4 with TRBJ2-5, with TRBD2 identical over 10 bases. The CDR3 is 15 residues long. The trim removed 2 bases at V and 1 base at J, leaving 2 bases unmatched. Germline loops: CDR1 SGHNT, CDR2 YYREEE (reference sequence). CDR3 residues: CASSFSGRSQETQYF. The DNA of the CDR3 is TGTGCCAGCAGCTTTAGCGGGAGGTCCCAAGAGACCCAGTACTTC.

This chain links TRBV27 with TRBJ2-1; 11 nucleotides agree with TRBD2. Germline CDR1 and CDR2: MNHEY and SMNVEV (reference sequence). The CDR3 extends over 17 amino acids. Trimming cost V 4 bases and J 7 bases; bases outside gene matches: 12. CDR3 residues: CASSSTSLAGGSNEQFF. CDR3 nucleotide sequence: TGTGCCAGCAGTTCCACATCCCTAGCGGGGGGTTCGAATGAGCAGTTCTTC.

The chain combines TRBV6-2 or TRBV6-3 with TRBJ2-7; D is uncertain. Trimming left V 3 bases short and J 0 bases short, with 6 bases between. Germline-derived CDR1 and CDR2 are MNHEY and SVGEGT. The CDR3 consists of 13 residues. The CDR3 loop is CASSYEVSYEQYF. CDR3 bases: TGTGCCAGCAGTTATGAGGTCTCCTACGAGCAGTACTTC.

The chain uses TRBV27 and TRBJ2-1; D might be TRBD2 (6 bases). The V end was cut by 4 bases, the J end by 0 bases, with 13 bases between. CDR3 size: 16 residues. Germline lookup yields CDR1 MNHEY and CDR2 SMNVEV (reference sequence). The CDR3 sequence is CASSSSRRGSYNEQFF. CDR3 in DNA: TGTGCCAGCAGTTCTTCTAGGAGGGGCTCCTACAATGAGCAGTTCTTC.

The CDR3 DNA sequence: TGTGCCAGCATTCTGGGGACAGACAATGAGCAGTTCTTC. It is translated as CASILGTDNEQFF. The rearrangement joins TRBV28 to TRBJ2-1; 7 bases agree with TRBD1. The CDR3 length is 13 residues. The germline gives CDR1 MDHEN, CDR2 SYDVKM. The V gene end was trimmed by 7 bases and the J gene end by 5 bases; junction bases not matched to a gene: 5. The whole variable domain, filled in from reference TRBV28 and TRBJ2-1, reads DVKVTQSSRYLVKRTGEKVFLECVQDMDHENMFWYRQDPGLGLRLIYFSYDVKMKEKGDIPEGYSVSREKKERFSLILESASTNQTSMYLCASILGTDNEQFFGPGTRLTVL.